The 5 T cell receptor beta chains presented below share a single source sample, sequenced in a study of Tregs in tolerant kidney transplant recipients. Libraries were prepared by immunoSEQ multiplex PCR; TCRdb keeps only in-frame clonotypes and omits some of them. Here the sample table reports about 52,000 clones. This specimen consisted of CD4+ T cells from blood, obtained before the transplant. These receptors all stem from a human donor who received a combined kidney and bone marrow transplant.

Note on this clone: The read ends 3 residues before the CDR3 terminus; that terminus is restored from the germline J gene. The V call is TRBV7-8, the J call TRBJ1-5; the match to TRBD1 covers 7 bases. CDR1 and CDR2 (germline): SGHVS, FQNEAQ. This CDR3 region has 17 residues. Losses at the gene ends were 6 bases for V and 7 bases for J; bases not matched to a gene: 18. The CDR3 DNA, read in part, is TGTGCCAGCAGACCTCCACTAGGACAGGTGGCCCGGCAGCCC. The encoded protein is CASRPPLGQVARQP. From start to end, the CDR3 is CASRPPLGQVARQPQHF. The whole variable domain, filled in from reference TRBV7-8 and TRBJ1-5, reads GAGVSQSPRYKVAKRGQDVALRCDPISGHVSLFWYQQALGQGPEFLTYFQNEAQLDKSGLPSDRFFAERPEGSVSTLKIQRTQQEDSAVYLCASRPPLGQVARQPQHFGDGTRLSIL.

CDR3 sequence: CASSITGGAGNTIYF. The sequenced part of the CDR3 DNA is TGTGCCAGTAGTATAACGGGGGGGGCTGGAAACACC. V gene TRBV19 combines with J gene TRBJ1-3, with D tentatively TRBD1 (5 bases). Read coverage stops 3 residues before the CDR3 terminus; the germline J gene supplies the remainder. The CDR3 contains 15 residues. V was cut by 2 bases and J by 2 bases, with 10 bases left in between. CDR1 and CDR2 (germline): LNHDA, SQIVND (reference sequence). The whole variable domain, remainder taken from reference TRBV19 and TRBJ1-3, is DGGITQSPKYLFRKEGQNVTLSCEQNLNHDAMYWYRQDPGQGLRLIYYSQIVNDFQKGDIAEGYSVSREKKESFPLTVTSAQKNPTAFYLCASSITGGAGNTIYFGEGSWLTVV.

A word on this clone: The read is 3 residues too short to cover the CDR3 end, so that end is filled in from the germline J gene. V usage is TRBV18 and J usage is TRBJ2-6, with 8 bases lining up with TRBD1. Germline CDR1 is KGHSH and CDR2 is LQKENI. The CDR3 consists of 15 residues. Losses at the gene ends were 4 bases for V and 12 bases for J; bases not matched to a gene: 11. The CDR3 bases that were read are TGTGCCAGCTCACGCGTCGACAGGGGTCCACCCGTC. This translates into CASSRVDRGPPV. The CDR3 in full is CASSRVDRGPPVLTF. The full variable domain, with the rest looked up from reference TRBV18 and TRBJ2-6, is NAGVMQNPRHLVRRRGQEARLRCSPMKGHSHVYWYRQLPEEGLKFMVYLQKENIIDESGMPKERFSAEFPKEGPSILRIQQVVRGDSAAYFCASSRVDRGPPVLTFGAGSRLTVL.

Worth noting for this clone: The read stops 3 residues short of the end of the CDR3; the missing end is completed from the germline J gene. This chain uses TRBV7-2 with TRBJ2-5, with D possibly being TRBD2 (5 bases). This CDR3 is built from 14 residues. V dropped 5 bases and J dropped 0 bases, with 10 bases sitting between them. CDR1 and CDR2 (germline): SGHTA, FQGNSA. The CDR3 spells CASSRKLDQETQYF. CDR3 DNA (partial): TGTGCCAGCAGCCGAAAACTAGACCAAGAGACC.

A note on this clone: The CDR3 is cut off 3 residues early in the read; its end comes from the germline J gene. This rearrangement joins TRBV5-1 to TRBJ2-1, with 9 nucleotides matching TRBD2. The trim removed 1 base at V and 4 bases at J, leaving 9 bases unmatched. Germline values: CDR1 SGHRS, CDR2 YFSETQ. This CDR3 comprises 17 residues. The CDR3 DNA, read in part, is TGCGCCAGCAGCTTGTTGGCTAGCGGGACCGGATACAATGAG. The encoded protein is CASSLLASGTGYNE. Given in full, the CDR3 is CASSLLASGTGYNEQFF.